The 8 T cell receptor beta chains presented below share a single source sample, sequenced in a study of blood T cell repertoires in COVID-19. The data were produced by immunoSEQ multiplex PCR, yet TCRdb's version contains in-frame clones alone and is incomplete. The sample shows 15,000 to 17,000 clones, 70% to 90% of them seen only once. The specimen was peripheral blood. The receptors were sampled from a man aged 65 to 79 in a cohort sampled during active COVID-19.

The V and J genes are TRBV9 and TRBJ2-2, with 11 bases that match TRBD2. Germline values: CDR1 SGDLS, CDR2 YYNGEE. The length of the CDR3 is 19 residues. The J segment lost 4 bases and the V segment lost 4 bases, leaving 15 bases of the junction unmatched. The CDR3 here is CASSPQTSGSGRGTGELFF. The CDR3 DNA sequence: TGTGCCAGCAGCCCCCAAACTAGCGGGAGCGGCAGGGGCACCGGGGAGCTGTTTTTT.

CDR3 coding DNA: TGTGCCAGCAGCCTTTTTACTAGCGGCTCAACCGGGGAGCTGTTTTTT. Its protein is CASSLFTSGSTGELFF. This chain joins TRBV7-2 and TRBJ2-2; 8 bases are shared with TRBD2. The CDR3 covers 16 residues. The germline V gene has CDR1 SGHTA and CDR2 FQGNSA. The V and J ends lost 5 bases and 5 bases, in that order; junction bases with no gene match: 10.

V usage is TRBV7-8 and J usage is TRBJ2-1; perhaps TRBD1 as D (6 bases). The CDR3 is 15 residues long. From germline, CDR1 is SGHVS and CDR2 FQNEAQ. Between the trimmed V and J ends, which lost 3 bases and 0 bases, there was a span of 9 bases. CDR3 residues: CASSFGTYSYNEQFF. DNA of the CDR3: TGTGCCAGCAGCTTCGGGACATACTCCTACAATGAGCAGTTCTTC.

The J gene is TRBJ2-2, the V gene TRBV7-9, with D possibly TRBD2 on 6 matching bases. The V end was cut by 3 bases, the J end by 5 bases, with 10 bases between. The length of the CDR3 is 14 residues. Germline CDR1 is SEHNR and CDR2 is FQNEAQ (reference sequence). The CDR3 nucleotides are TGTGCCAGCAGCTTCGATAGCGGTACCGGGGAGCTGTTTTTT. Protein: CASSFDSGTGELFF.

This chain links TRBV7-2 with TRBJ1-6; D gene uncertain. V dropped 1 base and J dropped 7 bases, with 11 bases sitting between them. Germline CDR1 reads SGHTA; CDR2 reads FQGNSA. The CDR3 totals 15 residues. The chain's CDR3 is CASSLEQVLNSPLHF. In DNA form, the CDR3 reads TGTGCCAGCAGCTTAGAGCAGGTCTTAAATTCACCCCTCCACTTT.

The genes are TRBV9 and TRBJ2-3; no clear D. V was cut by 2 bases and J by 6 bases, with 13 bases left in between. Germline-derived CDR1 and CDR2 are SGDLS and YYNGEE. The CDR3 contains 14 residues. The CDR3 region has the DNA TGTGCCAGCAGCGTGATGGAGCTGGGTGATACGCAGTATTTT. It encodes CASSVMELGDTQYF.

The DNA of the CDR3 is TGTGCCACCAGTGATTCCTATCACGAGTACTTC. Its protein is CATSDSYHEYF. The V and J genes are TRBV24-1 and TRBJ2-7; D remains ambiguous. The V end was cut by 2 bases, the J end by 11 bases, with 9 bases between. Germline values: CDR1 KGHDR, CDR2 SFDVKD. The CDR3 is 11 amino acids.

The chain combines TRBV7-6 with TRBJ1-3, with D perhaps matching TRBD1 (5 bases). The length of the CDR3 is 15 residues. CDR1 SGHVS and CDR2 FNYEAQ come from the germline V gene. The V and J ends lost 0 bases and 4 bases respectively, with 10 bases between them. The CDR3 reads CASSLARGEGNTIYF. The CDR3 nucleotides read TGTGCCAGCAGCTTAGCCCGGGGGGAAGGAAACACCATATATTTT. Filled out from reference TRBV7-6 and TRBJ1-3, the complete variable domain reads GAGVSQSPRYKVTKRGQDVALRCDPISGHVSLYWYRQALGQGPEFLTYFNYEAQQDKSGLPNDRFSAERPEGSISTLTIQRTEQRDSAMYRCASSLARGEGNTIYFGEGSWLTVV.